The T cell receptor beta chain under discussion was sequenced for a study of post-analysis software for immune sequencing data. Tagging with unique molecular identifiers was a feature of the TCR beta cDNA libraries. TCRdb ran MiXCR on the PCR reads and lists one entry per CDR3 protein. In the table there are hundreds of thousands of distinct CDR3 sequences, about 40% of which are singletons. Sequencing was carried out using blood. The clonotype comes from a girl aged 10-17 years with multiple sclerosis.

This CDR3 is CSPYRGDYNEQFF. Here the CDR3 DNA reads TGCAGCCCCTACCGGGGAGACTACAATGAGCAGTTCTTC. This chain links TRBV29-1 with TRBJ2-1, with D perhaps matching TRBD2 (5 bases). Trimming left V 8 bases short and J 3 bases short, with 14 bases between. Per germline, CDR1 SQVTM and CDR2 ANQGSEA. The CDR3 length is 13 residues.